This section outlines one T cell receptor beta chain sequence together with its context. What it binds is unknown. This record comes from a study of blood T cells in healthy people across ages. Donation came from healthy Caucasian individuals in Russia who were aged about 6 to 95. General observations from the study: The fall in TCR beta diversity per million T cells was roughly linear with age. The study found TCR beta diversity correlated strongly with naive T cell percentage.

Using a J-beta primer mix together with a sample-barcoded 5' primer, a second PCR was run for roughly 6 to 12 cycles. A 12-random-nucleotide template-switch adaptor tagged each cDNA molecule. TCRdb redid the calling of the 5' RACE reads with MiXCR, one entry per CDR3 protein. The table has some 1.5 million distinct CDR3 sequences, 35% to 45% seen once. The receptor comes from a woman aged 18-29 years in good health. The sequenced sample consisted of blood.

CDR3 residues: CASSLVLAGFQKQYF. CDR3 sequence (DNA): TGTGCCAGCAGCTTAGTTCTAGCGGGATTCCAAAAGCAGTACTTC. V and J are TRBV7-9 and TRBJ2-5, with 9 bases that match TRBD2. Germline V gene sequence: CDR1 SEHNR, CDR2 FQNEAQ (reference sequence). V trimming: 1 base; J trimming: 11 bases; junction bases outside the gene matches: 11. CDR3 length equals 15 residues.